Below, one T cell receptor beta chain is given with its context. Its specificity is unknown. The assay was immunoSEQ multiplex PCR, and TCRdb's table has in-frame clones only and misses some. In the table there are about 78,000 clones, 80% to 90% of which are singletons. Trimming cost V 0 bases and J 4 bases; bases outside gene matches: 6. This CDR3 comprises 15 residues. Per the germline V gene, CDR1 is SGHDT and CDR2 is YYEEEE. This entry is derived from a study of graft-versus-host responses after intestinal transplantation. Study context: Recipients underwent multivisceral, liver-intestinal, or isolated intestinal transplants. Every recipient underwent anti-thymocyte globulin induction, then tacrolimus and steroids for roughly three years.

Source: unstimulated CD8+ T cells sorted from spleen or lymph node cells, taken before transplant. This receptor was obtained from a human donor who was the organ donor for an intestinal transplant. The rearrangement links TRBV5-6 to TRBJ2-7, with 8 bases aligning to TRBD2. The CDR3: CASSLGRGAVYEQYF. In nucleotides, the CDR3 is TGTGCCAGCAGCTTGGGGCGGGGGGCCGTATACGAGCAGTACTTC.